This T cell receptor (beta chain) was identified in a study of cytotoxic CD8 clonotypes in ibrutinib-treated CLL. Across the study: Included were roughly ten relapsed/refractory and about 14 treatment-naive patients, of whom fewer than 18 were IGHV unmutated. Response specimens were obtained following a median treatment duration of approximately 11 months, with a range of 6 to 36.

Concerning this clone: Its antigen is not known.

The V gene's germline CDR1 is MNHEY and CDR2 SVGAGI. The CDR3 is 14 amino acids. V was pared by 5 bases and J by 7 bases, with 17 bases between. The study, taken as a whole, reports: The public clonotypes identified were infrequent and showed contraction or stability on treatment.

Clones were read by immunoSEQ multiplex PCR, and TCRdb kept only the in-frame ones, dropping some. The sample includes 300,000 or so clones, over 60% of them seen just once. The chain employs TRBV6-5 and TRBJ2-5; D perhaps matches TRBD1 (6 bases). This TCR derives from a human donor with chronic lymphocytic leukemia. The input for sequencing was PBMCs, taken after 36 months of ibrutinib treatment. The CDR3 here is CASSPPDRPGTQYF. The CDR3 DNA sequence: TGTGCCAGCAGTCCACCGGACAGACCGGGGACCCAGTACTTC.